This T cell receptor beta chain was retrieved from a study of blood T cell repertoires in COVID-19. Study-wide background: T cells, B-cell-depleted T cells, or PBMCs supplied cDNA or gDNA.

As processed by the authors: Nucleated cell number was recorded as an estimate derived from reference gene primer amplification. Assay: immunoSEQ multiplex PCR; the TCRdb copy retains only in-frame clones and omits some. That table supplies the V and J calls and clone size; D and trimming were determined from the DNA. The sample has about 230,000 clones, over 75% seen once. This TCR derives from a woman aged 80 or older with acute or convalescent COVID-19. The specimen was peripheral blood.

The CDR3 coding sequence is TGTGCCAGCAGCGTAGACGGACTGAACTATGGCTACACCTTC. This gives the protein CASSVDGLNYGYTF. The rearrangement links TRBV9 to TRBJ1-2; D is unclear. CDR1 and CDR2 (germline): SGDLS, YYNGEE. Between the trimmed V and J ends, which lost 0 bases and 2 bases, there was a span of 8 bases. The CDR3 is 14 residues long.